This TCR beta chain was documented in a study of CD8 T cells in ankylosing spondylitis. Findings and caveats of the study: What appeared characteristic of ankylosing spondylitis blood was a TCR beta motif of fewer than ten highly homologous variants.

A quantitative 5'-RACE method, one with molecular barcodes, was used to make TCR beta libraries. MiXCR was run by TCRdb on the 5' RACE reads, yielding one entry per CDR3 protein. Of 200,000 to 250,000 distinct CDR3 sequences listed, approximately 20% are singletons. This clonotype was recorded a few times. Its antigen is as yet unknown. Looked up from germline, CDR1 is SQVTM and CDR2 is ANQGSEA. There are 13 residues in the CDR3. V gave up 8 bases and J gave up 4 bases, with 15 bases separating them. Sequencing was carried out using blood, either unsorted or a sorted T cell fraction (not recorded which). The clonotype originates from a male donor with ankylosing spondylitis. The V and J genes are TRBV29-1 and TRBJ2-1; tentative D call: TRBD1 (5 bases). CDR3 coding DNA: TGCAGCTTTACGACGGACACTTACAATGAGCAGTTCTTC. Its protein product is CSFTTDTYNEQFF.